These 10 T cell receptor beta chains were all obtained from the same sample, sequenced in a study of T-cell memory formation after mild COVID-19. One entry per CDR3 protein, called by TCRdb with MiXCR from the 5' RACE reads. The sample contains 450,000 to 700,000 distinct CDR3 sequences, roughly 18% of which appear only once. Sample: PBMCs or a T cell subset sorted from them (not recorded which). The receptor set was obtained from an adult woman who had mild COVID-19 (a few samples of this study predate the infection). Cell type and time point are not known.

The V gene is TRBV30, the J gene TRBJ1-2; TRBD1 is a possible D gene (6 bases). V was pared by 3 bases and J by 6 bases, with 20 bases between. The length of the CDR3 is 15 residues. Germline CDR1 and CDR2: GTSNPN and SVGIG (reference sequence). This CDR3 is CAWSALWGAGDGYTF. CDR3 nucleotide sequence: TGTGCCTGGAGCGCTCTGTGGGGGGCCGGTGATGGCTACACCTTC.

The sample holds a few counts of this clonotype. The chain carries TRBV12-2 and TRBJ2-7; the listed D gene, TRBD2, was not tested against the DNA. TRBV12-2 is tagged as a pseudogene. The CDR3 totals 16 residues. CDR3 loop: CASRLAGGESSYEQYF. In nucleotides, the CDR3 is TGTGCAAGTCGCTTAGCCGGCGGGGAGAGCTCCTACGAGCAGTACTTC.

This clonotype was recorded many times. The chain uses TRBV9 and TRBJ2-5, with TRBD2 matching over 8 bases. Germline lookup yields CDR1 SGDLS and CDR2 YYNGEE. V was clipped by 0 bases and J by 1 base; unmatched bases: 5. The CDR3 totals 16 residues. The CDR3 nucleotides read TGTGCCAGCAGCGTAGCTCCAGGACTAGCCCAAGAGACCCAGTACTTC. Residues: CASSVAPGLAQETQYF.

A few counts support this clonotype. The rearrangement joins TRBV2 to TRBJ2-7; 8 positions match TRBD2. Trimming cost V 2 bases and J 2 bases; bases outside gene matches: 2. Germline V gene data show CDR1 as SNHLY and CDR2 as FYNNEI. The CDR3 is made up of 14 amino acids. In DNA form, the CDR3 reads TGTGCCAGCAGTGAACAGGGACTAGCCTACGAGCAGTACTTC. Translating gives CASSEQGLAYEQYF.

The chain is built from TRBV12-3 or TRBV12-4 and TRBJ2-1, with TRBD1 identical over 10 bases. This CDR3 is 14 amino acids long. V lost 5 bases and J lost 5; bases outside the gene matches: 3. CDR3 loop: CASSEDRGNNEQFF. CDR3 coding DNA: TGTGCCAGCAGTGAGGACAGGGGGAACAATGAGCAGTTCTTC.

V and J are TRBV27 and TRBJ2-5; unclear D gene. Trimming took off 5 bases at V and 5 bases at J, with 21 bases between the two ends. The CDR3 is 16 amino acids. The germline V gene encodes CDR1 MNHEY and CDR2 SMNVEV (reference sequence). The CDR3 sequence is CASSPDQVSFGETQYF. In DNA, the CDR3 is TGTGCCAGCAGTCCCGACCAAGTTAGTTTCGGGGAGACCCAGTACTTC.

For the CDR3, the DNA is TGCGCCAGCAGCCAGTTGGGAGCATGGTACGAGCAGTACTTC. This encodes CASSQLGAWYEQYF. The chain recombines TRBV4-3 with TRBJ2-7, with a tentative D call TRBD2 (5 bases). CDR3 size: 14 residues. The V end lost 3 bases, the J end lost 4 bases, and 13 bases lay between the germline ends. CDR1 and CDR2 from the germline V gene are LGHNA and YSLEER.

The chain employs TRBV30 and TRBJ2-7; TRBD1 agrees at 7 bases. Germline CDR1 and CDR2: GTSNPN and SVGIG (reference sequence). CDR3 length equals 11 residues. CDR3 amino acids: CGWGTDYEQYF. CDR3 nucleotide sequence: TGTGGTTGGGGGACAGACTACGAGCAGTACTTC.

This clonotype was seen a handful of times. The chain has TRBV6-6 and TRBJ2-2; possibly TRBD2 for D (5 bases). There are 16 residues in the CDR3. Germline CDR1 and CDR2: MNHNY and SVGAGI (reference sequence). The ends were cut back, 2 bases at V and 6 bases at J, with 16 bases in the middle. The CDR3 region has the DNA TGTGCCAGCAGTTACCCAACCACTAGTAAGGCCGGGGAGCTGTTTTTT. The encoded protein is CASSYPTTSKAGELFF.

This clonotype was seen many times. The genes are TRBV5-1 and TRBJ2-1; TRBD2 matches at 8 bases. CDR1 and CDR2 from the germline V gene are SGHRS and YFSETQ. The CDR3 runs 17 residues. V was pared by 5 bases and J by 2 bases, with 12 bases of the junction left unmatched. The CDR3 loop is CASRPGGAGVPYNEQFF. DNA of the CDR3: TGCGCCAGCAGACCGGGAGGAGCGGGAGTCCCCTACAATGAGCAGTTCTTC.